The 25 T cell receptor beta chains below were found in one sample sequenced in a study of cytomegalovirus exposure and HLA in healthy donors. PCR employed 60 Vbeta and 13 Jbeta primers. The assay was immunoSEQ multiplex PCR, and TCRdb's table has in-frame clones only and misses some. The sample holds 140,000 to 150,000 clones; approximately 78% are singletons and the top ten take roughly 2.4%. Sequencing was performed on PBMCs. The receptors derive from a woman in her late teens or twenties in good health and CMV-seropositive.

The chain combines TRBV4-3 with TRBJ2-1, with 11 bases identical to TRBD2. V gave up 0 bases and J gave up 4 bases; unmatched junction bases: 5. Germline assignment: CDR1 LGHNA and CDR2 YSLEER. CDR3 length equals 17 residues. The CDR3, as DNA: TGCGCCAGCAGCCAAGAGCTGGGGACTAGCGGTTACAATGAGCAGTTCTTC. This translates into CASSQELGTSGYNEQFF.

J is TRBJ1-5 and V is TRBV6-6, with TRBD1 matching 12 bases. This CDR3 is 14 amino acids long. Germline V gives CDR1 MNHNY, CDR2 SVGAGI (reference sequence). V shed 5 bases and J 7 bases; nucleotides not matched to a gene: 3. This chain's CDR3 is CASSGDRGHQPQHF. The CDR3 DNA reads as TGTGCCAGCAGTGGGGACAGGGGGCACCAGCCCCAGCATTTT.

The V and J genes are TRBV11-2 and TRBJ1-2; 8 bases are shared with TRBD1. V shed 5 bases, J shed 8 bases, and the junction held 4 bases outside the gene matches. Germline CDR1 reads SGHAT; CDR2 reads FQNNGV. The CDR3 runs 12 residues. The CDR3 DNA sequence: TGTGCCAGCAGCCACGACAGGGGAGGCTACACCTTC. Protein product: CASSHDRGGYTF.

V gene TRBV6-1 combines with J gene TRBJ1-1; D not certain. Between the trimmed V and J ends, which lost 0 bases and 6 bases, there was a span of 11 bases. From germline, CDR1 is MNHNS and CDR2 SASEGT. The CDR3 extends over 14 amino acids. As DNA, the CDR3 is TGTGCCAGCAGTGAAGCGCTCGGGGTCTCTGAAGCTTTCTTT. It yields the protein CASSEALGVSEAFF.

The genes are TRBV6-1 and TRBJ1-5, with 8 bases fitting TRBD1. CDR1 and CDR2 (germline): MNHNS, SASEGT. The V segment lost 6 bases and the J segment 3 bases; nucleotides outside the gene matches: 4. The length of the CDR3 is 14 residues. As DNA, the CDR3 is TGTGCCAGCAGGGACAGGGCGATCAATCAGCCCCAGCATTTT. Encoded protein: CASRDRAINQPQHF.

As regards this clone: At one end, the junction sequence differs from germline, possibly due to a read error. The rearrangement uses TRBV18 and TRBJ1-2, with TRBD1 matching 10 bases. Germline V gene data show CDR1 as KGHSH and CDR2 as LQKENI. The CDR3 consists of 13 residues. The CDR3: CASTPGQGTSCTF. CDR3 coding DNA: TGTGCCAGCACACCGGGACAGGGGACTTCCTGCACCTTC.

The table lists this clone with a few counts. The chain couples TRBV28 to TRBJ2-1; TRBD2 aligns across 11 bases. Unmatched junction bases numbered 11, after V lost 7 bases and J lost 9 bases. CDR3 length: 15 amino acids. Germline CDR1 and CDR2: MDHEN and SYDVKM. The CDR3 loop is CASIDSGGASGEQFF. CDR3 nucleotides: TGTGCCAGCATAGATAGCGGGGGGGCGTCGGGTGAGCAGTTCTTC.

The DNA of the CDR3 is TGTGCCAGCAGCTTAGATCGGGCCGGGGAGCTGTTTTTT. Its translation: CASSLDRAGELFF. The genes are TRBV11-2 and TRBJ2-2; no clear D gene. V lost 0 bases and J lost 6, with 5 bases in between. Germline V gives CDR1 SGHAT, CDR2 FQNNGV. The CDR3 has 13 amino acids.

CDR3: CASSARGELNYGYTF. CDR3 DNA: TGTGCCAGTAGTGCCCGGGGAGAGCTTAACTATGGCTACACCTTC. The J gene is TRBJ1-2, the V gene TRBV19, with D uncertain. This CDR3 is built from 15 residues. Germline loops: CDR1 LNHDA, CDR2 SQIVND (reference sequence). Deletions cut 5 bases from V and 1 base from J, with 14 bases between.

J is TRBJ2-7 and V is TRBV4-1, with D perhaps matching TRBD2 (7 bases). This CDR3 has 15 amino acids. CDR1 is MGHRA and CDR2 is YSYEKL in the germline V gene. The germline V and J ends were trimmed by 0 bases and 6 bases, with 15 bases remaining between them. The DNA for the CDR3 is TGCGCCAGCAGCCAAGAATGGGGGGGGCTGGGCGAGCAGTACTTC. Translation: CASSQEWGGLGEQYF.

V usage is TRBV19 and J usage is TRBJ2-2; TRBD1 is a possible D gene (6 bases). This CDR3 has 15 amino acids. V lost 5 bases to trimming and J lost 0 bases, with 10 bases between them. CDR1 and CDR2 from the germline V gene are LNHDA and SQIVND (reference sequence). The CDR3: CASSPGTSNTGELFF. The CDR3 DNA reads TGTGCCAGTAGTCCGGGGACATCGAACACCGGGGAGCTGTTTTTT.

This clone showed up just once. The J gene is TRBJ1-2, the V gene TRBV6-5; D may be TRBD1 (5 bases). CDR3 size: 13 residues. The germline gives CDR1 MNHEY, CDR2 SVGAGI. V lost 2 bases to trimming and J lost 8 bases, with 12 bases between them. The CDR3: CASSYDSLSGYTF. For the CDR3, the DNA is TGTGCCAGCAGTTACGACAGTTTATCGGGCTACACCTTC.

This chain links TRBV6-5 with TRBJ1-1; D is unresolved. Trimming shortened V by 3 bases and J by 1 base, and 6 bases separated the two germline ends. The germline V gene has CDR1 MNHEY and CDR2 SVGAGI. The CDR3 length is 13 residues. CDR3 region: CASSYSQNTEAFF. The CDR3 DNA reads TGTGCCAGCAGTTATTCCCAGAACACTGAAGCTTTCTTT.

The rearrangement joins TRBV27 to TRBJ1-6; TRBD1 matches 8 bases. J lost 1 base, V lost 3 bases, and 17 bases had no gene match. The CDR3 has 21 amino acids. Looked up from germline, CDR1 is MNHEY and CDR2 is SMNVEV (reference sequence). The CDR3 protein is CASSFYSGTGGLRSYNSPLHF. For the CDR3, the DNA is TGTGCCAGCAGTTTCTATTCCGGGACAGGAGGCTTAAGGTCCTATAATTCACCCCTCCACTTT.

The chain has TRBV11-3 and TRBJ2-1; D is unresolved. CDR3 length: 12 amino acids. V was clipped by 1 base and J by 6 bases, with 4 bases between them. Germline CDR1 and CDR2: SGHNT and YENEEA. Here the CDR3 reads CASSLGSNEQFF. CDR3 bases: TGTGCCAGCAGCTTAGGTAGCAATGAGCAGTTCTTC.

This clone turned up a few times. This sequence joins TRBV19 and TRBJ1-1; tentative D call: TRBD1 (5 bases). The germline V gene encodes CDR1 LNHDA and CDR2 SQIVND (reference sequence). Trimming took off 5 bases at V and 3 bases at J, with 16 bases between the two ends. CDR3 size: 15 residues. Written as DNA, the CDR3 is TGTGCCAGTAGTCCGTCCCTCCGGGGGGACACTGAAGCTTTCTTT. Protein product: CASSPSLRGDTEAFF.

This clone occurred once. CDR3 bases: TGTGCCTGGAGTGTAGCAACCGGGACAGTAATGTTCGAGCAGTACTTC. Translated: CAWSVATGTVMFEQYF. This sequence joins TRBV30 and TRBJ2-7, with TRBD1 matching 7 bases. CDR1 is GTSNPN, CDR2 SVGIG, per germline (reference sequence). The CDR3 length is 16 residues. V trimming: 0 bases; J trimming: 6 bases; junction bases outside the gene matches: 14.

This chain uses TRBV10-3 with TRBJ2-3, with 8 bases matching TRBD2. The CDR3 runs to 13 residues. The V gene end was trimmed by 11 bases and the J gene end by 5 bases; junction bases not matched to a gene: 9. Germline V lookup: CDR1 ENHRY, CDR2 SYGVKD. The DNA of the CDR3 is TGTGCCTGTACACCGGGAGGGGGAGATACGCAGTATTTT. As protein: CACTPGGGDTQYF.

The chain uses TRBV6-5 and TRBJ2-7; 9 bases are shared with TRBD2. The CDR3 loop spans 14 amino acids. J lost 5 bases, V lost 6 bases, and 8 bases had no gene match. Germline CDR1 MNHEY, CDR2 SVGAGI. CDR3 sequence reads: CASRLGLATNEQYF. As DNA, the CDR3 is TGTGCCAGCAGATTGGGACTAGCAACCAACGAGCAGTACTTC.

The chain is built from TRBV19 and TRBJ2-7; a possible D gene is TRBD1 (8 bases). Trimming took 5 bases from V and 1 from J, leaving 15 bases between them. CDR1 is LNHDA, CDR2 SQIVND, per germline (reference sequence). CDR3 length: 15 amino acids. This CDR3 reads CASSFGQGLSYEQYF. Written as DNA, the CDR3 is TGTGCCAGTAGTTTTGGACAGGGACTATCCTACGAGCAGTACTTC.

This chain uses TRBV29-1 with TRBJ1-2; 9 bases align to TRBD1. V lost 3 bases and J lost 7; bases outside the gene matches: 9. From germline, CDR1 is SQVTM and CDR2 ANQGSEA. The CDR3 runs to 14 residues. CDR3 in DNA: TGCAGCGTTGATACCTCACAGGGGGCTGGTGGCTACACCTTC. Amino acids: CSVDTSQGAGGYTF.

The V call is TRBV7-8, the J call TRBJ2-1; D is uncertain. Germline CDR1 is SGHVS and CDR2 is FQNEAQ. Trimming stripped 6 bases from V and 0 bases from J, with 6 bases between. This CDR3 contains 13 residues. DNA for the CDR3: TGTGCCAGCAGACGTAGCTCCTACAATGAGCAGTTCTTC. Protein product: CASRRSSYNEQFF.

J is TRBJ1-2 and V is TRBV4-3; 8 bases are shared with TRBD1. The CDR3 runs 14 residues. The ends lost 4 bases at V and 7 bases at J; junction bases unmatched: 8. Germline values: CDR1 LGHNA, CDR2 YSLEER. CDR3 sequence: CASSRDRGYGGYTF. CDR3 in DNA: TGCGCCAGCAGCCGAGACAGGGGTTACGGTGGCTACACCTTC.

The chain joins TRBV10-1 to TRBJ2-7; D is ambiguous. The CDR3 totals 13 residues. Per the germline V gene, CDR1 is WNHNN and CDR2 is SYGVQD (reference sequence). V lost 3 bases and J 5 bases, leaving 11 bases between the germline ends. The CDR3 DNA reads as TGCGCCAGCAGTGACCTGCTAGGTAACGAGCAGTACTTC. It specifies CASSDLLGNEQYF.

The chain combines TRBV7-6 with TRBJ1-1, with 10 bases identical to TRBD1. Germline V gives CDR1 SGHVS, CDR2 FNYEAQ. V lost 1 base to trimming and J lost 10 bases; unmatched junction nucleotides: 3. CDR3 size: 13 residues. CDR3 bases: TGTGCCAGCAGCTTAGACGGGACAGGGGTAGCTTTCTTT. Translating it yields CASSLDGTGVAFF.